A selection of T cell receptor beta chains follows, all from one sample in a study of early T cells in non-severe SARS-CoV-2 infection. Using its own MiXCR run on the 5' RACE reads, TCRdb lists one record per CDR3 protein. The sample has 70,000 or so distinct CDR3 sequences, approximately 12% seen once; the top ten hold around 1.3%. Sequencing was done on a sample of whole blood. The receptors come from an adult who was a healthcare worker with PCR-confirmed SARS-CoV-2 infection or an uninfected control (not recorded which). Both conserved end residues are part of each CDR3. D genes are given only for firm matches. Clone size, where shown, is once, few, many, or a class for clones that have expanded.

J gene: TRBJ1-1; clone size: many; V gene: TRBV7-9; D gene: NA; CDR3 DNA: TGTGCCAGCACCCTAGGGGAGCAGGGGTTCCCTGAAGCTTTCTTT; CDR3 protein: CASTLGEQGFPEAFF
J gene: TRBJ2-7; clone size: many; V gene: TRBV11-2; D gene: NA; CDR3 DNA: TGTGCCAGCAGGGTAGAGGGTCCGGCTAAAGAGCAGTACTTC; CDR3 protein: CASRVEGPAKEQYF
J gene: TRBJ2-7; clone size: NA; V gene: TRBV6-2/TRBV6-3; D gene: NA; CDR3 DNA: TGTGCCAGCAGTTACTCGGGACTTTTCTACGAGCAGTACTTC; CDR3 protein: CASSYSGLFYEQYF
J gene: TRBJ2-1; clone size: many; V gene: TRBV7-9; D gene: TRBD2; CDR3 DNA: TGTGCCAGCAGCTCGCGTAAGCGGGGGGACTACAATGAGCAGTTCTTC; CDR3 protein: CASSSRKRGDYNEQFF
J gene: TRBJ1-6; clone size: many; V gene: TRBV5-1; D gene: TRBD1; CDR3 DNA: TGCGCCAGCAGCTCGGACAGGGTGTATTCACCCCTCCACTTT; CDR3 protein: CASSSDRVYSPLHF
J gene: TRBJ1-1; clone size: many; V gene: TRBV24-1; D gene: NA; CDR3 DNA: TGTGCCACCTCCGGGAGCGTGAACACTGAAGCTTTCTTT; CDR3 protein: CATSGSVNTEAFF
J gene: TRBJ2-3; clone size: many; V gene: TRBV2; D gene: NA; CDR3 DNA: TGTGCCAGCAGGGGCGACACAGATACGCAGTATTTT; CDR3 protein: CASRGDTDTQYF
J gene: TRBJ2-7; clone size: many; V gene: TRBV10-1; D gene: TRBD1; CDR3 DNA: TGCGCCAGCAGTGAGGGACAGGGCTTAGGTGAGCGGTACTTC; CDR3 protein: CASSEGQGLGERYF
J gene: TRBJ2-7; clone size: many; V gene: TRBV2; D gene: TRBD1; CDR3 DNA: TGTGCCAGCAGACGAGACAGGGCAGCTCAGTCCTACGAGCAGTACTTC; CDR3 protein: CASRRDRAAQSYEQYF
J gene: TRBJ2-1; clone size: few; V gene: TRBV7-2; D gene: TRBD2; CDR3 DNA: TGTGCCAGCAGCTTGACTAGCGGGAGGAGGTACAATGAGCAGTTCTTC; CDR3 protein: CASSLTSGRRYNEQFF
J gene: TRBJ1-2; clone size: many; V gene: TRBV27; D gene: TRBD1; CDR3 DNA: TGTGCCAGCAGTTCTGGACAGGGGGCATACTATGGCTACACCTTC; CDR3 protein: CASSSGQGAYYGYTF
J gene: TRBJ2-7; clone size: many; V gene: TRBV9; D gene: NA; CDR3 DNA: TGTGCCAGCAGCGTAGCTGCGGTGGCCTACGAGCAGTACTTC; CDR3 protein: CASSVAAVAYEQYF
J gene: TRBJ2-7; clone size: many; V gene: TRBV6-2/TRBV6-3; D gene: NA; CDR3 DNA: TGTGCCAGCAGATCCGAGGAGTACGAGCAGTACTTC; CDR3 protein: CASRSEEYEQYF
J gene: TRBJ2-3; clone size: NA; V gene: TRBV12-3/TRBV12-4; D gene: NA; CDR3 DNA: TGTGCCAGCAGTTTAGGGCAGGCGAGCACAGATACGCAGTATTTT; CDR3 protein: CASSLGQASTDTQYF
J gene: TRBJ2-3; clone size: many; V gene: TRBV20-1; D gene: TRBD2; CDR3 DNA: TGCAGTGCTAGTAGCGCGGGGGTGTTGGATACGCAGTATTTT; CDR3 protein: CSASSAGVLDTQYF
J gene: TRBJ1-4; clone size: many; V gene: TRBV18; D gene: NA; CDR3 DNA: TGTGCCAGCTCACCATCAGACAGAGTCAATGAAAAACTGTTTTTT; CDR3 protein: CASSPSDRVNEKLFF
J gene: TRBJ2-1; clone size: many; V gene: TRBV9; D gene: TRBD2; CDR3 DNA: TGTGCCAGCAGCGCGTGGGGAGGGGAGAATGAGCAGTTCTTC; CDR3 protein: CASSAWGGENEQFF
J gene: TRBJ2-6; clone size: many; V gene: TRBV3-1; D gene: TRBD1; CDR3 DNA: TGTGCCAGCAGCCAGCGACAGGGGCCCGGGGCCAACGTCCTGACTTTC; CDR3 protein: CASSQRQGPGANVLTF
J gene: TRBJ1-5; clone size: many; V gene: TRBV27; D gene: TRBD1; CDR3 DNA: TGTGCCAGCAGCCCGGACAGGGGAAATCAGCCCCAGCATTTT; CDR3 protein: CASSPDRGNQPQHF
J gene: TRBJ1-5; clone size: many; V gene: TRBV6-5; D gene: NA; CDR3 DNA: TGTGCCAGCAGCCCCTTAATGGGTTTCAATCAGCCCCAGCATTTT; CDR3 protein: CASSPLMGFNQPQHF
J gene: TRBJ1-2; clone size: many; V gene: TRBV20-1; D gene: NA; CDR3 DNA: TGCAGTGCTAGAGGGCCGGCTGGCTATGGCTACACCTTC; CDR3 protein: CSARGPAGYGYTF
J gene: TRBJ2-1; clone size: many; V gene: TRBV12-3/TRBV12-4; D gene: NA; CDR3 DNA: TGTGCCAGCAGTCGTTTGACTAGTTACAATGAGCAGTTCTTC; CDR3 protein: CASSRLTSYNEQFF
J gene: TRBJ2-1; clone size: many; V gene: TRBV2; D gene: TRBD2; CDR3 DNA: TGTGCCAGCAGTGGAACTCTAGCGGCCACCTACAATGAGCAGTTCTTC; CDR3 protein: CASSGTLAATYNEQFF
J gene: TRBJ1-4; clone size: NA; V gene: TRBV7-9; D gene: NA; CDR3 DNA: TGTGCCAGCAGCTCGTCAATTCAGGGATATGAAAAACTGTTTTTT; CDR3 protein: CASSSSIQGYEKLFF
J gene: TRBJ1-5; clone size: many; V gene: TRBV19; D gene: NA; CDR3 DNA: TGTGCCAGTAGATCTTCAGGAGCGGATCAGCCCCAGCATTTT; CDR3 protein: CASRSSGADQPQHF
J gene: TRBJ2-2; clone size: NA; V gene: TRBV7-2; D gene: TRBD1; CDR3 DNA: TGTGCCAGCAGTCGGACAGGGGGCATGGGCGGGGAGCTGTTTTTT; CDR3 protein: CASSRTGGMGGELFF
J gene: TRBJ1-1; clone size: many; V gene: TRBV5-4; D gene: TRBD1; CDR3 DNA: TGTGCCAGCACCAAAGCAGGGGGCGCCGCTGAAGCTTTCTTT; CDR3 protein: CASTKAGGAAEAFF
J gene: TRBJ1-1; clone size: few; V gene: TRBV5-1; D gene: TRBD1; CDR3 DNA: TGCGCCAGCAGCCGGGGACAGACGAACACTGAAGCTTTCTTT; CDR3 protein: CASSRGQTNTEAFF
J gene: TRBJ2-5; clone size: many; V gene: TRBV5-4; D gene: TRBD2; CDR3 DNA: TGTGCCAGCAGCTTGCGGGGGAATCTAGCGGGACAGGAGACCCAGTACTTC; CDR3 protein: CASSLRGNLAGQETQYF
J gene: TRBJ2-5; clone size: NA; V gene: TRBV18; D gene: NA; CDR3 DNA: TGTGCCAGCCGACAGGGAGGCGAGACCCAGTACTTC; CDR3 protein: CASRQGGETQYF
J gene: TRBJ1-5; clone size: many; V gene: TRBV6-6; D gene: NA; CDR3 DNA: TGTGCCAGCAGTGACCCAGGGGATAGCAATCAGCCCCAGCATTTT; CDR3 protein: CASSDPGDSNQPQHF
J gene: TRBJ2-3; clone size: many; V gene: TRBV24-1; D gene: NA; CDR3 DNA: TGTGCCACCAGTGGGGGGCAGGAGAGAGGCCCAGATACGCAGTATTTT; CDR3 protein: CATSGGQERGPDTQYF
J gene: TRBJ1-1; clone size: many; V gene: TRBV18; D gene: NA; CDR3 DNA: TGTGCCAGCTCACCTCAGATCCCCGAGATTCGGAACACTGAAGCTTTCTTT; CDR3 protein: CASSPQIPEIRNTEAFF
J gene: TRBJ2-4; clone size: NA; V gene: TRBV6-2/TRBV6-3; D gene: NA; CDR3 DNA: TGTGCCAGCAGTCCCCCGTCCGGAAGGAAAAACATTCAGTACTTC; CDR3 protein: CASSPPSGRKNIQYF
J gene: TRBJ2-7; clone size: many; V gene: TRBV12-3/TRBV12-4; D gene: TRBD2; CDR3 DNA: TGTGCCAGCAGAGCGGGAGAAGAGCAGTACTTC; CDR3 protein: CASRAGEEQYF
J gene: TRBJ2-1; clone size: many; V gene: TRBV24-1; D gene: TRBD2; CDR3 DNA: TGTGCCACCAGTGACCCCCTGGCGGGGGTTTACAATGAGCAGTTCTTC; CDR3 protein: CATSDPLAGVYNEQFF